Each of the 13 T cell receptor delta chains below was sequenced from the same sample in a study of γδ T cells in repeated Plasmodium falciparum infection. TCRdb reanalysed the multiplex PCR reads with CATT. In the table there are tens of thousands of delta-chain clones, around 1.7% of which are singletons. Bulk repertoires came from Vgamma9/Vdelta2+ or Vdelta2-negative gammadelta T cells flow-sorted from PBMC. Sequenced material: gamma-delta T cells from blood. The receptors were gathered from a pool of human donors (malaria-infected and uninfected, not separated).

V is TRDV1 and J is TRDJ1, with 8 bases lining up with TRDD2. TCRdb lists no J gene, so it was determined here by aligning the DNA to germline. Trimming took 4 bases from V and 1 from J; bases not matched to a gene: 14. Germline CDR1 is TSWWSYY and CDR2 is QGS. This CDR3 is 18 amino acids long. CDR3 coding DNA: TGTGCTCTTGGGGCTAACTTCCTACGAGAGGGGGGCACCGATAAACTCATCTTT. Its protein is CALGANFLREGGTDKLIF.

Concerning this clone itself: A far larger clone is a single base away, which makes a read error likely. The same CDR3 also results from other DNA sequences found in this sample. V is TRDV1 and J is TRDJ1, with 11 bases identical to TRDD3. The CDR3 is 16 amino acids. Germline V gives CDR1 TSWWSYY, CDR2 QGS. CDR3 bases: TGCGCTCTTGGGGCCGGCCTGGGGGATACATTCAACAAACTCATCTTT. This encodes CALGAGLGDTFNKLIF.

This clone was counted between two and nine times. CDR3 residues: CALGEGFPGEYTDKLIF. The CDR3 DNA sequence: TGTGCTCTTGGGGAAGGGTTCCCCGGGGAGTACACCGATAAACTCATCTTT. The chain links TRDV1 to TRDJ1; the D gene is possibly TRDD3 (5 bases). Here the J gene was assigned by germline matching of the DNA, as TCRdb has none. Trimming shortened V by 2 bases and J by 0 bases, and 16 bases separated the two germline ends. Germline V lookup: CDR1 TSWWSYY, CDR2 QGS. This CDR3 contains 17 residues.

Concerning this clone itself: For this DNA, TCRdb reports the protein of a much larger clone, which diverges at residue 7, most likely from a read error; the protein presented here is translated directly from the DNA. The sample carries other DNA sequences with the same CDR3. The chain recombines TRDV1 with TRDJ1; 12 nucleotides agree with TRDD3. The J gene comes from matching the DNA to germline here; TCRdb lacks it. The CDR3 is made up of 22 amino acids. CDR1 and CDR2 from the germline V gene are TSWWSYY and QGS. J was trimmed by 4 bases and V by 5 bases; bases with no gene match: 26. Here the CDR3 DNA reads TGTGCTCTTGGGATATCCTTACCCTTCCTATACTGGGGGATACAAGATGTCGATAAACTCATCTTT. This translates into CALGISLPFLYWGIQDVDKLIF.

On this clone itself: This likely stems from a read error, as it lies one base from a far larger clone. The sample holds other DNA sequences that translate to the same CDR3. V and J are TRDV2 and TRDJ1; D unclear. The CDR3 covers 14 residues. Per the germline V gene, CDR1 is GEAIGNYY and CDR2 is EKD. CDR3 protein: CACDFPSLPDKLIF. In DNA form, the CDR3 reads TGTGCCTGTGACTTCCCCTCTCTGCCCGACAAACTCATCTTT.

This clone was seen a few times. A far larger clone is a single base away, which makes a read error likely. The same CDR3 can be traced to other DNA sequences in this sample. The chain links TRDV1 to TRDJ1; 10 bases match TRDD3. TCRdb does not report a J gene; here it was assigned by matching the DNA to germline references. The CDR3 runs 26 residues. V trimming: 0 bases; J trimming: 0 bases; junction bases outside the gene matches: 31. Germline CDR1 TSWWSYY, CDR2 QGS. This CDR3 reads CALGELGVKGFSTGGFSHLYTDKLIF. DNA for the CDR3: TGTGCTCTTGGGGAACTAGGAGTCAAGGGCTTTTCGACTGGGGGATTCTCACACCTGTACACCGATAAACTCATCTTT.

This clone showed up just a few times. A far more abundant clone sits one base away, making this likely a read error. In the same sample, other DNA sequences code for this CDR3. The chain carries TRDV1 and TRDJ1; 13 bases map to TRDD3. The J gene, missing from TCRdb, was assigned here through DNA to germline matching. The CDR3 sequence is 22 residues long. The germline gives CDR1 TSWWSYY, CDR2 QGS. V dropped 3 bases and J dropped 2; count of bases not matched to a gene: 21. The chain's CDR3 is CALGDGLPLLGDTKRGTDKLIF. The CDR3 DNA sequence: TGTGCTCTTGGGGATGGCCTTCCCCTACTGGGGGATACGAAAAGGGGGACCGATAAACTCATCTTT.

In regard to this clone: The amino acid sequence in TCRdb belongs to a much larger clone and departs from this DNA's translation at residue 15, likely a sequencing read error; the sequence shown is translated from the DNA. The chain uses TRDV1 and TRDJ1; 10 bases are a match to TRDD3. This CDR3 contains 18 residues. Germline V gene sequence: CDR1 TSWWSYY, CDR2 QGS. This CDR3 reads CALGIHDHGGDTNDRLIF. CDR3 DNA: TGTGCTCTTGGTATTCACGACCATGGGGGGGATACGAACGATAGACTCATCTTT.

This clone was seen a few times. A far larger clone is one base from this, pointing to a likely read error. Other DNA sequences from this sample encode an identical CDR3 as well. The rearrangement uses TRDV1 and TRDJ1; no clear D. Germline V gene sequence: CDR1 TSWWSYY, CDR2 QGS. The CDR3 loop spans 17 amino acids. V gave up 1 base and J gave up 3 bases, with 18 bases separating them. The CDR3 is CALGERYPGYVSDKLIF. DNA for the CDR3: TGTGCTCTTGGGGAACGGTATCCGGGGTACGTTTCCGATAAACTCATCTTT.

This clone has at least ten counts. The TCRdb protein comes from a much larger clone and disagrees with this DNA's translation at residue 13, likely due to a read error; the protein given here is derived from the DNA. The chain carries TRDV2 and TRDJ1; TRDD3 agrees at 9 bases. This CDR3 has 15 residues. The V gene's germline CDR1 is GEAIGNYY and CDR2 EKD. The CDR3 nucleotides are TGTGCCTGTGAGCCTCTGGGGGATTACACCGATAAACCCATCTTT. As protein: CACEPLGDYTDKPIF.

This clone was seen repeatedly, ten times or more. TCRdb's listed protein matches a much larger clone and diverges from this DNA's translation at residue 4, likely through a read error; the protein shown comes from the DNA. The chain uses TRDV2 and TRDJ1; D is unclear. The CDR3 loop spans 14 amino acids. V dropped 6 bases and J dropped 0 bases, with 13 bases sitting between them. Germline V gene sequence: CDR1 GEAIGNYY, CDR2 EKD. The CDR3 nucleotides are TGTGCCTGTAACTCCTTACTTAACACCGATAAACTCATCTTT. Translation: CACNSLLNTDKLIF.

This clone was picked up many times. The amino acid sequence in TCRdb belongs to a much larger clone and departs from this DNA's translation at residue 8, likely a sequencing read error; the sequence shown is translated from the DNA. The rearrangement uses TRDV1 and TRDJ1; D uncertain. No J gene is reported in TCRdb; it was inferred here by comparing the DNA with germline. Germline-derived CDR1 and CDR2 are TSWWSYY and QGS. Trimming stripped 0 bases from V and 5 bases from J, with 7 bases between. The CDR3 extends over 13 amino acids. Written as DNA, the CDR3 is TGTGCTCTTGGGGAACTATTCGCGGATAAACTCATCTTT. As protein: CALGELFADKLIF.

With regard to this clone: It is likely a read error: a sequence one base away is far more abundant. The same CDR3 also results from other DNA sequences found in this sample. The J gene is uncalled and the V gene is TRDV2; the table gives TRDD3 as D, unverified against the DNA. The CDR3 length is 20 residues. Germline V CDR1 and CDR2: GEAIGNYY, EKD. Here the CDR3 DNA reads TGTGCCTGTGACACTCTTAGAGTACTGGGTGGGCCGGTCATCACCGATAAACTCATTTTT. This translates into CACDTLRVLGGPVITDKLIF.